This T cell receptor beta chain was profiled in a study of blood T cell repertoires in COVID-19. Turning to the study itself: Italy, Spain and the United States were the sources of the convalescent and acute COVID-19 samples. Sources were T cells, B-cell-depleted T cells, or PBMCs; the material itself was cDNA or gDNA.

The CDR3 loop spans 16 amino acids. Looked up from germline, CDR1 is SGHNT and CDR2 is YYREEE (reference sequence). With V trimmed by 7 bases and J by 1 base, 10 bases remained unmatched. In the study's own analysis: Nucleated cell number was recorded as an estimate derived from reference gene primer amplification. Clones were read by immunoSEQ multiplex PCR, and TCRdb kept only the in-frame ones, dropping some. V, J and clone size are those of that table, while D and trimming were read from the DNA. Seen here are more than 35,000 clones, roughly nine tenths observed once, and the top ten hold around 8.3%.

V gene TRBV5-4 combines with J gene TRBJ1-2, with 10 bases aligning to TRBD1. The sequence came from a young man with active or convalescent COVID-19. The sequenced sample was peripheral blood. CDR3 DNA sequence: TGTGCCAGCCGGAAAACCGGGACAGGGGATAACTATGGCTACACCTTC. Translated, it gives CASRKTGTGDNYGYTF.